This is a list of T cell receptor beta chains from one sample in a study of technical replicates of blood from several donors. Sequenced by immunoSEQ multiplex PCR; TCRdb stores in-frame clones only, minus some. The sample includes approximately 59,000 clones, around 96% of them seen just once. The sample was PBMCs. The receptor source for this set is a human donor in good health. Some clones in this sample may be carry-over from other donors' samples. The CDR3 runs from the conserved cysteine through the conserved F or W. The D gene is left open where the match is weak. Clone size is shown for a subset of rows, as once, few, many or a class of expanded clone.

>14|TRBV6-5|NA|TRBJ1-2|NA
TGTGCCAGCAGTTACTCGCGTCAGGAATATGGCTACACCTTC
CASSYSRQEYGYTF
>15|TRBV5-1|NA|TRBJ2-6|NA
TGCGCCAGCAGCTTGGGCGGGGCTGGGGCCAACGTCCTGACTTTC
CASSLGGAGANVLTF
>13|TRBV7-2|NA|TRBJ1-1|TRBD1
TGTGCCAGCAGCTACAGGGGGAACACTGAAGCTTTCTTT
CASSYRGNTEAFF
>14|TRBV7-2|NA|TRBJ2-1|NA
TGTGCCAGCAGCCCAGATGGGGGCCGTATTGAGCAGTTCTTC
CASSPDGGRIEQFF
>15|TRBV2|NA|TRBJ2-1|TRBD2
TGTGCCAGCAGTGAAGGGACTAGCACCTACAATGAGCAGTTCTTC
CASSEGTSTYNEQFF
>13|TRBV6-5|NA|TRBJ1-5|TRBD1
TGTGCCACCAGGGGGGCTAGCAATCAGCCCCAGCATTTT
CATRGASNQPQHF
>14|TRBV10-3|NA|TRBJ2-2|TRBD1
TGTGCCATCGGCGGACAGGGCTTGGGCGGGGAGCTGTTTTTT
CAIGGQGLGGELFF
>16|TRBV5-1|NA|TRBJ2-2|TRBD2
TGCGCCAGCAGCCCCCCTGGGAGGGAGGGCACCGGGGAGCTGTTTTTT
CASSPPGREGTGELFF
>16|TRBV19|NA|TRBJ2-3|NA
TGTGCCAGTAGTGCCAGGACACGTTCTAGCACAGATACGCAGTATTTT
CASSARTRSSTDTQYF
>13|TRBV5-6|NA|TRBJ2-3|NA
TGTGCCAGCAGCTTTAATGTCGCAGATACGCAGTATTTT
CASSFNVADTQYF
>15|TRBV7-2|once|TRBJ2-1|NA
TGTGCCAGCAGCTTAGGCCAGGGATTTTGGAATGAGCAGTTCTTC
CASSLGQGFWNEQFF
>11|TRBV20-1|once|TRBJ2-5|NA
TGCAGTGCTATACGGGGGGAGACCCAGTACTTC
CSAIRGETQYF
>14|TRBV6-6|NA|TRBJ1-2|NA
TGTGCCAGCAGGGATTTACAGGGACATGATGGCTACACCTTC
CASRDLQGHDGYTF
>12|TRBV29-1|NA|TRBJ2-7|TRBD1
TGCAGCGTCACAGGGGGCTGGAACGAGCAGTACTTC
CSVTGGWNEQYF
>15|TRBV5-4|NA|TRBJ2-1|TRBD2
TGTGCCAGCAGCTTGGCTGGGAGGGCCAGCAATGAGCAGTTCTTC
CASSLAGRASNEQFF
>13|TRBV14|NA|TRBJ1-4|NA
TGTGCCAGCAGCCGGCGGCCTAATGAAAAACTGTTTTTT
CASSRRPNEKLFF
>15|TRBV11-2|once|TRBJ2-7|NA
TGTGCCAGCAGCCCCATCGGGGGTCGTTCCTACGAGCAGTACTTC
CASSPIGGRSYEQYF
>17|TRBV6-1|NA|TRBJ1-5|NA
TGTGCCAGCAGTGAAGCGACGGGGGGTCAAAGCAATCAGCCCCAGCATTTT
CASSEATGGQSNQPQHF
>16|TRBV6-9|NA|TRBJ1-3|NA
TGTGCCAGCAGGCCCGAAAGCCGCCCCTCTGGAAACACCATATATTTT
CASRPESRPSGNTIYF
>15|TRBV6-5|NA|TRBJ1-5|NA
TGTGCCAGCAGTTACCGGGTCCTCAATGGTCAGCCCCAGCATTTT
CASSYRVLNGQPQHF
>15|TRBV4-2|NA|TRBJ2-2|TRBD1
TGTGCCAGCAGCCAGGCTACAGGGGAAGCCGGGGAGCTGTTTTTT
CASSQATGEAGELFF
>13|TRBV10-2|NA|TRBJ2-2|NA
TGCGCCAGCGGGAGCTCTTACACCGGGGAGCTGTTTTTT
CASGSSYTGELFF
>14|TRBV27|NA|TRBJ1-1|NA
TGTGCCAGCAGTTTCGAGGGTAGGGGGACGGAAGCTTTCTTT
CASSFEGRGTEAFF
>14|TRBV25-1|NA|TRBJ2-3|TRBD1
TGTGCCAGCAGGGAGGACAGGGGCCCAGATACGCAGTATTTT
CASREDRGPDTQYF
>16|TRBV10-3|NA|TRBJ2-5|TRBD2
TGTGCCATCAGGGGGGCTACTAGCGGGCTTCAAGAGACCCAGTACTTC
CAIRGATSGLQETQYF
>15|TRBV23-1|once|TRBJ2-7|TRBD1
TGCGCCAGCAGTCGGTCATGGTACAGGGGCTACGAGCAGTACTTC
CASSRSWYRGYEQYF
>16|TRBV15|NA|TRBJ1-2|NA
TGTGCCACCAGCGCCCTAGAGAAGAATTACGTATATGGCTACACCTTC
CATSALEKNYVYGYTF
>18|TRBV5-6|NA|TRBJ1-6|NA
TGTGCCAGCAGCCCACTGAGGGGGGGCCGCTCCTATAATTCACCCCTCCACTTT
CASSPLRGGRSYNSPLHF
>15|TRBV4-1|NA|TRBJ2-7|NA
TGCGCCAGCAGCCAAGAGTGGCAGGGTCCCTACGAGCAGTACTTC
CASSQEWQGPYEQYF
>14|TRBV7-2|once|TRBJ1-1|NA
TGTGCCAGCAGCTTCCCTTTCCGGGACACTGAAGCTTTCTTT
CASSFPFRDTEAFF
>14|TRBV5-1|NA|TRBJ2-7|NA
TGCGCCAGCAGCTTGGACAGGGGGGGACGCGAGCAGTACTTC
CASSLDRGGREQYF
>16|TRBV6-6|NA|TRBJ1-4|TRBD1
TGTGCCAGCAGTTTCTACAGGGGATCGGCTAATGAAAAACTGTTTTTT
CASSFYRGSANEKLFF
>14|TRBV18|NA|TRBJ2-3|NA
TGTGCCAGTAGGACAGAGCTCGGGACAGATACGCAGTATTTT
CASRTELGTDTQYF
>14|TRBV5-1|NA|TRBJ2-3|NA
TGCGCCAGCAGCTTGGGTGGGGCTGCAGATACGCAGTATTTT
CASSLGGAADTQYF
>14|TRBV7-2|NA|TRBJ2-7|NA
TGTGCCAGCAGCTTTACGGGGACTCCCTACGAGCAGTACTTC
CASSFTGTPYEQYF
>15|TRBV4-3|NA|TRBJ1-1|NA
TGCGCCAGCAGCCAAGAGGTCGGCGGGAACACTGAAGCTTTCTTT
CASSQEVGGNTEAFF
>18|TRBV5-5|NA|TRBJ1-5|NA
TGTGCCAGCAGCCCCTCGTATTGGGGGGGCAGGAGCAATCAGCCCCAGCATTTT
CASSPSYWGGRSNQPQHF
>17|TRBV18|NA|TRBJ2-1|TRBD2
TGTGCCAGCTCACCCAAGCCAACTAGCGGGGGGTGGAATGAGCAGTTCTTC
CASSPKPTSGGWNEQFF